These 26 T cell receptor beta chains were sequenced from one sample in a study of shared clonotypes between healthy human individuals. Only in-frame clones appear in the TCRdb table, and some are missing; sequencing was by immunoSEQ multiplex PCR. The table shows a few hundred thousand clones, with around 79% occurring only once. The sample taken for sequencing was PBMCs. These receptors came from a middle-aged woman in good health. Some clones in this sample may be carry-over from other donors' samples.

This clone was seen a handful of times. The rearrangement uses TRBV7-8 and TRBJ2-1; 14 bases match TRBD2. Per germline, CDR1 SGHVS and CDR2 FQNEAQ. The CDR3 extends over 18 amino acids. V dropped 4 bases and J dropped 2; count of bases not matched to a gene: 7. CDR3: CASSSGLAGDVTYNEQFF. The CDR3 DNA follows: TGTGCCAGCAGCTCGGGACTAGCGGGAGACGTAACCTACAATGAGCAGTTCTTC.

A word on this clone: This likely came from a read error, as a far larger clone is one base away. Additional DNA sequences in this sample encode the identical CDR3. This chain joins TRBV15 and TRBJ1-1; D is unresolved. The CDR3 consists of 12 residues. The V and J ends lost 3 bases and 3 bases respectively, with 5 bases between them. In germline, CDR1 is LNHNV, CDR2 YYDKDF (reference sequence). The CDR3 protein is CATSRGYTEAFF. The CDR3 region has the DNA TGTGCCACCAGCAGGGGATACACTGAAGCTTTCTTT.

This chain connects TRBV6-1 to TRBJ2-3; 14 bases agree with TRBD2. CDR3 length: 18 residues. With 0 bases clipped from V and 5 bases from J, the junction kept 7 bases outside the gene matches. The germline V gene encodes CDR1 MNHNS and CDR2 SASEGT. The CDR3 DNA is TGTGCCAGCAGTGAAGCGCACGGGACTAGCGGGAGAAGAGATACGCAGTATTTT. Its protein is CASSEAHGTSGRRDTQYF.

This rearrangement joins TRBV5-1 to TRBJ2-7; 8 bases match TRBD1. CDR1 is SGHRS and CDR2 is YFSETQ in the germline V gene. This CDR3 region has 15 residues. Unmatched junction bases numbered 8, after V lost 3 bases and J lost 3 bases. The CDR3 bases are TGCGCCAGCAGCTCACTCCCAGGGGGCGGCTACGAGCAGTACTTC. Its translation is CASSSLPGGGYEQYF.

This rearrangement joins TRBV7-9 to TRBJ1-2; D call uncertain. This CDR3 spans 16 amino acids. CDR1 SEHNR and CDR2 FQNEAQ come from the germline V gene (reference sequence). V was clipped by 5 bases and J by 8 bases, with 24 bases between them. The CDR3, as DNA: TGTGCCAGCAGCCCCAGACTTCCCGGTTCCGGCGGGGGCTACACCTTC. It is translated as CASSPRLPGSGGGYTF.

CDR3 in DNA: TGTGCCAGTAGTATGGGACAGTACACAGATACGCAGTATTTT. It yields the protein CASSMGQYTDTQYF. The V call is TRBV19, the J call TRBJ2-3, with 7 bases matching TRBD1. V gave up 3 bases and J gave up 2 bases; unmatched junction bases: 2. In germline, CDR1 is LNHDA, CDR2 SQIVND (reference sequence). The CDR3 is made up of 14 amino acids.

The chain uses TRBV19 and TRBJ2-7, with TRBD2 identical over 7 bases. The CDR3 runs 15 residues. The junction had 15 bases not matched to a gene; V was cut back by 6 bases and J by 7 bases. In germline, CDR1 is LNHDA, CDR2 SQIVND (reference sequence). CDR3 region: CASSSGSGITEEQYF. The CDR3 nucleotides are TGTGCCAGTAGCTCGGGGAGCGGGATAACGGAAGAGCAGTACTTC.

This sequence joins TRBV7-6 and TRBJ1-4; D is possibly TRBD1 (5 bases). V lost 1 base and J lost 2, with 8 bases in between. The CDR3 has 15 residues. The germline V gene has CDR1 SGHVS and CDR2 FNYEAQ. CDR3 DNA sequence: TGTGCCAGCAGCTTAGAGGGGACTACTAATGAAAAACTGTTTTTT. Its translation: CASSLEGTTNEKLFF.

This rearrangement joins TRBV18 to TRBJ1-4, with TRBD1 matching 8 bases. V was pared by 0 bases and J by 10 bases, with 7 bases of the junction left unmatched. This CDR3 spans 15 amino acids. Germline CDR1 and CDR2: KGHSH and LQKENI. CDR3 in amino acids: CASSPPTGARGKLFF. In DNA form, the CDR3 reads TGTGCCAGCTCACCACCGACAGGGGCCAGGGGAAAACTGTTTTTT.

Worth noting for this clone: This same CDR3 is encoded by further DNA sequences in the sample. This chain uses TRBV9 with TRBJ1-1; D unresolved. V shed 2 bases and J shed 1 base, with 9 bases lying between them. CDR3 size: 14 residues. Germline V gives CDR1 SGDLS, CDR2 YYNGEE. CDR3 sequence reads: CASSVGQPNTEAFF. CDR3 sequence (DNA): TGTGCCAGCAGCGTGGGCCAGCCGAACACTGAAGCTTTCTTT.

This chain links TRBV18 with TRBJ2-2; D not resolved. The germline V and J ends were trimmed by 6 bases and 0 bases, with 11 bases remaining between them. Germline V gene lookup returns CDR1 KGHSH and CDR2 LQKENI. The CDR3 sequence is 15 residues long. The CDR3 sequence: CASSLTTANTGELFF. In DNA, the CDR3 is TGTGCCAGCTCCCTGACGACGGCGAACACCGGGGAGCTGTTTTTT.

The chain carries TRBV7-3 and TRBJ2-5; 9 bases are shared with TRBD1. This CDR3 has 13 amino acids. CDR1 and CDR2 (germline): SGHTA, FQGTGA. J lost 5 bases, V lost 5 bases, and 3 bases had no gene match. The CDR3 nucleotides are TGTGCCAGCAGCACGGACAGGGGTGAGACCCAGTACTTC. Its translation: CASSTDRGETQYF.

The chain combines TRBV29-1 with TRBJ2-1; unclear D gene. V lost 3 bases to trimming and J lost 10 bases, with 10 bases between them. CDR1 is SQVTM, CDR2 ANQGSEA, per germline. The CDR3 has 11 residues. The CDR3 DNA sequence: TGCAGCGTTGATTCCGTGAAGGAGCAGTTCTTC. Amino acid sequence: CSVDSVKEQFF.

This clone was observed at least ten times. The rearrangement joins TRBV6-1 to TRBJ2-5; 7 bases are a match to TRBD2. The length of the CDR3 is 12 residues. Germline V gene data show CDR1 as MNHNS and CDR2 as SASEGT. Trimming removed 6 bases from V and 8 bases from J; junction bases left unmatched: 6. CDR3: CASRAGLSTQYF. The CDR3 nucleotides are TGTGCCAGCAGAGCGGGACTGTCCACCCAGTACTTC.

This clone was picked up many times. Other DNA sequences in this specimen translate into the identical CDR3. The chain is built from TRBV29-1 and TRBJ1-1; D perhaps matches TRBD1 (5 bases). In germline, CDR1 is SQVTM, CDR2 ANQGSEA. Trimming took 3 bases from V and 1 from J, leaving 12 bases between them. The CDR3 sequence is 14 residues long. The CDR3 DNA follows: TGCAGCGTTGAGAGGGGCAGCTCGAACACTGAAGCTTTCTTT. Its protein is CSVERGSSNTEAFF.

The table lists this clone with a few counts. The rearrangement joins TRBV30 to TRBJ2-7; D is possibly TRBD1 (5 bases). Germline V gene sequence: CDR1 GTSNPN, CDR2 SVGIG (reference sequence). The CDR3 spans 11 residues. Trimming shortened V by 1 base and J by 4 bases, and 5 bases separated the two germline ends. DNA of the CDR3: TGTGCCTGGAGTGCAGGGTACGAGCAGTACTTC. Its translation is CAWSAGYEQYF.

This clone was seen just once. The chain employs TRBV7-6 and TRBJ2-3; the D is unclear. The germline V gene encodes CDR1 SGHVS and CDR2 FNYEAQ. The CDR3 loop spans 14 amino acids. Trimming removed 1 base from V and 4 bases from J, with 9 bases in between. CDR3 sequence reads: CASSLDRQADTQYF. Written as DNA, the CDR3 is TGTGCCAGCAGCTTAGATCGGCAGGCAGATACGCAGTATTTT. The entire variable domain, with the rest obtained from reference TRBV7-6 and TRBJ2-3, is as follows: GAGVSQSPRYKVTKRGQDVALRCDPISGHVSLYWYRQALGQGPEFLTYFNYEAQQDKSGLPNDRFSAERPEGSISTLTIQRTEQRDSAMYRCASSLDRQADTQYFGPGTRLTVL.

The rearrangement uses TRBV7-9 and TRBJ2-7; TRBD2 aligns across 9 bases. The germline CDR1 and CDR2 sequences are SEHNR and FQNEAQ (reference sequence). V dropped 1 base and J dropped 3; count of bases not matched to a gene: 4. The CDR3 is 15 amino acids. CDR3 DNA sequence: TGTGCCAGCAGCTTAGGCGGGAGGGCCGGCTACGAGCAGTACTTC. This codes for CASSLGGRAGYEQYF.

The gene calls are TRBV28 and TRBJ2-5; maybe TRBD2 (5 bases). Germline assignment: CDR1 MDHEN and CDR2 SYDVKM. The CDR3 extends over 14 amino acids. The ends were cut back, 5 bases at V and 2 bases at J, with 12 bases in the middle. The DNA of the CDR3 is TGTGCCAGCAGTGGGAGAACCTCGCAAGAGACCCAGTACTTC. Translated: CASSGRTSQETQYF.

Only a few counts were recorded for this clone. The chain has TRBV7-9 and TRBJ2-1; D call uncertain. The CDR3 covers 14 residues. V was shortened by 0 bases and J by 6 bases, with 9 bases between the two germline ends. Germline lookup yields CDR1 SEHNR and CDR2 FQNEAQ (reference sequence). CDR3 DNA sequence: TGTGCCAGCAGCTTAGCGTGGCGTGCCAATGAGCAGTTCTTC. It yields the protein CASSLAWRANEQFF.

This clone was counted only a few times. This same CDR3 is encoded by further DNA sequences in the sample. V is TRBV6-5 and J is TRBJ2-7; a weak D match, TRBD2 (5 bases). Germline V gives CDR1 MNHEY, CDR2 SVGAGI. V dropped 0 bases and J dropped 5 bases, with 8 bases sitting between them. The CDR3 loop spans 13 amino acids. The CDR3 bases are TGTGCCAGCAGTTACTCCGGGGTTAACGAGCAGTACTTC. It translates to CASSYSGVNEQYF.

The genes are TRBV4-1 and TRBJ2-5; D is tentatively TRBD1 or TRBD2 (5 bases each). The J call could be wrong; TRBJ2-7 is a better fit for the DNA end. CDR3 length: 15 residues. Looked up from germline, CDR1 is MGHRA and CDR2 is YSYEKL. CDR3 residues: CASSQDSWGSDEQYF. For the CDR3, the DNA is TGCGCCAGCAGCCAAGATTCGTGGGGGTCGGACGAGCAGTACTTC.

The chain uses TRBV5-4 and TRBJ2-4; 14 bases are a match to TRBD2. Germline lookup yields CDR1 SGHNT and CDR2 YYREEE (reference sequence). The CDR3 is made up of 16 amino acids. V shed 3 bases and J 8 bases; nucleotides not matched to a gene: 7. CDR3 in DNA: TGTGCCAGCAGCTCAGGGACTAGCGGGAGTTATGACATTCAGTACTTC. The encoded protein is CASSSGTSGSYDIQYF.

The rearrangement uses TRBV7-2 and TRBJ1-4; the D gene is possibly TRBD1 (6 bases). V was clipped by 5 bases and J by 5 bases, with 12 bases between them. Germline CDR1 and CDR2: SGHTA and FQGNSA. CDR3 length equals 14 residues. DNA for the CDR3: TGTGCCAGCAGCGCCCGGACAGAGAATGAAAAACTGTTTTTT. This encodes CASSARTENEKLFF.

This clone was found once. The chain employs TRBV5-1 and TRBJ2-5, with TRBD1 matching over 9 bases. Trimming cost V 0 bases and J 2 bases; bases outside gene matches: 5. The CDR3 covers 16 residues. Per germline, CDR1 SGHRS and CDR2 YFSETQ. This chain's CDR3 is CASSLGSGQGQETQYF. The CDR3 nucleotides read TGCGCCAGCAGCTTGGGGAGTGGACAGGGGCAAGAGACCCAGTACTTC. The full variable domain, its missing parts supplied by reference TRBV5-1 and TRBJ2-5, is KAGVTQTPRYLIKTRGQQVTLSCSPISGHRSVSWYQQTPGQGLQFLFEYFSETQRNKGNFPGRFSGRQFSNSRSEMNVSTLELGDSALYLCASSLGSGQGQETQYFGPGTRLLVL.

This chain uses TRBV5-8 with TRBJ1-2, with D perhaps TRBD1 (5 bases). The germline V gene encodes CDR1 SGHTS and CDR2 YDEGEE. This CDR3 region has 13 residues. The V and J ends lost 3 bases and 8 bases respectively, with 14 bases between them. The CDR3 DNA reads as TGTGCCAGCAGCTCGTGGTCAGGGAGAGGCTACACCTTC. Protein: CASSSWSGRGYTF. Supplemented by reference TRBV5-8 and TRBJ1-2, the full variable domain reads EAGVTQSPTHLIKTRGQQATLRCSPISGHTSVYWYQQALGLGLQFLLWYDEGEERNRGNFPPRFSGRQFPNYSSELNVNALELEDSALYLCASSSWSGRGYTFGSGTRLTVV.